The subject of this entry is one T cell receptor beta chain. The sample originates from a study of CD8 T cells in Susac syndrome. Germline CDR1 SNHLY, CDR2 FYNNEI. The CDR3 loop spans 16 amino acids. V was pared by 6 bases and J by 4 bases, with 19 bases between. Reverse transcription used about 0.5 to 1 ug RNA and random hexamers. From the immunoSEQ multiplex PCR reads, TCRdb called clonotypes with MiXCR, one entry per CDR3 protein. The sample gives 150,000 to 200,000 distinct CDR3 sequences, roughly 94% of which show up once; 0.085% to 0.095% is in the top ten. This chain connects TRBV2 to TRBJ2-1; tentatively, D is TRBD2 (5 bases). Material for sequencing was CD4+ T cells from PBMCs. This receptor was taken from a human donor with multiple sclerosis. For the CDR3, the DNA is TGTGCCAGCAGCCTGGTCGGGATGACCACATACAATGAGCAGTTCTTC. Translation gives CASSLVGMTTYNEQFF.